Listed below are T cell receptor beta chains from one sample, sequenced in a study of cytomegalovirus exposure and HLA in healthy donors. Profiling relied on immunoSEQ multiplex PCR, and the TCRdb table lists in-frame clones only, not all of them. The table lists fewer than 200,000 clones, more than 60% of them singletons, with 4.9% in the top ten. Sequenced: PBMCs. The receptors come from a male donor in good health and CMV-seronegative. CDR3s include the opening cysteine and the closing phenylalanine or tryptophan. A D gene is named only where the DNA matches it firmly.

J | D | V | CDR3
TRBJ2-1 | . | TRBV5-4 | CASSLELPNEQFF
TRBJ2-3 | . | TRBV6-4 | CASSEIGASTDTQYF
TRBJ1-5 | . | TRBV15 | CATSRGGRVGQPQHF
TRBJ1-4 | . | TRBV21-1 | CASSPPWPAGMNEKLFF
TRBJ1-4 | . | TRBV27 | CASSVGGSNEKLFF
TRBJ2-5 | . | TRBV6-5 | CASSLRALGLEQYF
TRBJ2-3 | . | TRBV7-2 | CASRNRRGGGADTQYF
TRBJ1-5 | . | TRBV2 | CASSGEWSNQPQHF
TRBJ2-5 | . | TRBV7-6 | CASSRATSQETQYF
TRBJ1-4 | . | TRBV2 | CASTMRRNEKLFF
TRBJ2-3 | TRBD1 | TRBV2 | CASSALTTGTGGDTQYF
TRBJ1-5 | TRBD1 | TRBV6-1 | CASRGQGGGQPQHF
TRBJ2-1 | . | TRBV18 | CASSQTTAYNEQFF
TRBJ1-2 | TRBD1 | TRBV5-5 | CASSLDRTGGLGYTF
TRBJ2-7 | . | TRBV5-1 | CASSLYAGYEQYF
TRBJ2-1 | . | TRBV9 | CASSVEKGNEQFF
TRBJ1-4 | . | TRBV5-4 | CASSLAGSTNEKLFF
TRBJ1-2 | . | TRBV5-1 | CASSLEDRNYGYTF
TRBJ1-3 | . | TRBV4-1 | CASSQDNGGDTIYF
TRBJ2-3 | TRBD2 | TRBV2 | CASSDAGGSTDTQYF
TRBJ1-5 | . | TRBV28 | CASSSPTGDQPQHF
TRBJ2-7 | . | TRBV5-1 | CASSLKQVRGAEQYF
TRBJ2-1 | TRBD2 | TRBV5-1 | CASSLDFGGYNEQFF
TRBJ1-3 | . | TRBV5-8 | CASRRIFKGNAGNTIYF
TRBJ1-3 | TRBD1 | TRBV28 | CASRGQGWNTIYF
TRBJ2-2 | . | TRBV30 | CAWYQRYTGELFF
TRBJ2-7 | TRBD1 | TRBV28 | CASSPLTTGGQYEQYF
TRBJ2-3 | . | TRBV5-6 | CASSWQGADTQYF
TRBJ2-7 | TRBD2 | TRBV6-5 | CASSYTSGRTNEQYF